This entry describes one T cell receptor (beta chain). This clone was picked up one time. Its specific antigen is unknown. The sample holds no much larger clone one base away, and base qualities are not on file. Libraries were made using the immunoSEQ multiplex PCR assay. For the multiplex PCR, a mixture combining 60 forward primers for TCR Vbeta segments and 13 reverse primers for TCR Jbeta segments was used. The CDR3 region of rearranged TCR beta genes was amplified from genomic DNA by a multiplex PCR assay. The amplified TCR beta libraries were sequenced on the Illumina HiSeq System as 87-base-pair reads. The published analysis was carried out like this. Across the 500 to 850 repertoires, a later analysis counted tens of millions of unique TCR beta chains, approximately 12 million of which were shared by at least two donors. Raw reads were error-corrected and collapsed into unique sequences by a nearest-neighbor algorithm in which closely related sequences were merged to remove PCR and sequencing errors. To assign V, D and J gene segments, CDR3 sequences were aligned to IMGT reference sequences. For a sequence to be retained, at least a six-nucleotide match to both a V gene segment and a J gene segment was required. A rearrangement was called productive if the CDR3 had no stop codons and remained in frame with V and J, and every other rearrangement was called non-productive. Following IMGT convention, CDR3 was defined as the stretch from the second conserved V-encoded cysteine up to the conserved J-encoded phenylalanine. The earlier analysis of 500 to 750 of the donors excluded any sequence lacking an unambiguous match to a single V gene segment. An earlier analysis of over 450 of the donors classified V segments as functional when productive rearrangements were above 56.7% and as segregating when the standard deviation between donors was above 5%. A statistical classification framework was developed to diagnose cytomegalovirus status using the catalog of TCR beta chain sequences. In a later analysis, V and J genes were assigned by comparing TCR nucleotide sequences against IMGT/GENE-DB human TR gene sequences. The TCRdist pipeline was used in a later analysis to assign CDR3 sequences and most-parsimonious VDJ recombination scenarios. In a later analysis, every TCR beta chain was defined by the combination of its CDR3 amino acid sequence and its V-gene family, and reads without a unique V-gene family were dropped. A later analysis removed 550 to 700 highly shared, low-generation-probability nucleotide sequences to deal with suspected cross-contamination and a sequencing artifact. In a later analysis, a clonal expansion index for each public chain was calculated from normalized within-repertoire ranks of inferred template counts. A later analysis computed generation probabilities with a VDJ recombination model fitted to out-of-frame rearrangements, and checked the results against IGoR. In a later analysis, TCR-TCR, TCR-HLA and TCR-CMV co-occurrence was scored with hypergeometric tests, and a repertoire-size bias correction was applied to TCR pairs. To estimate false discovery rates, a later analysis permuted the HLA or CMV assignments 20 times. In a later analysis, co-occurring TCRs were grouped with DBSCAN, and TCRdist sequence similarity was added when clustering was performed within HLA-allele-positive subsets. For co-occurrence clustering, repertoires with fewer than 30,000 or more than 120,000 public chains were excluded, along with 4 to 6 repertoires with anomalous nucleotide sharing. This immuneACCESS table, as held by TCRdb, lists in-frame sequences with V and J called but not all clones. Of the missing ones, under half trace to an unresolved V gene in checked studies; the others have no known cause. The D gene and trimming were derived from the DNA, and the V and J assignments and clone size from that table. In this sample the table shows more than 95,000 clones, around 80% of which occur a single time. Clones ranked in the top ten supply about 1.9% of the sample.

The data derive from a study of cytomegalovirus exposure and HLA in healthy donors (dated by TCRdb to about 2017). Study-level background: According to an earlier analysis of around 600 of the donors, about 179 million T cells yielded approximately 120 million unique TCR beta sequences and 276 Gb of sequence data. On average, over 200,000 unique TCR beta nucleotide sequences were sequenced per donor among 398 genotyped donors of the cohort, with 15% to 20% of those sequences being non-productive. Roughly 5 DR-DQ haplotypes were handled as single units for association and clustering, since linkage in the cohort was strong. All discovery cohort repertoires had been generated on a single sequencing platform. In a later analysis, previously published TCR beta repertoires from 500 to 750 donors were re-analyzed and high-resolution HLA genotyping was added so that TCR occurrence patterns could be studied. Along with the approximately 600-subject first cohort, a separate validation cohort of over a hundred different subjects was used. The study used immunosequencing to profile the T cell repertoires of about 670 subjects and linked those repertoires to cytomegalovirus serostatus. The study combined high-throughput TCR immunosequencing, statistical association of individual TCRs with disease status, and machine learning to predict cytomegalovirus infection status. About 280 gigabases of sequencing data and tens of millions of unique TCR sequences were included in an early release covering about 600 HLA-typed donors. The genetic ancestry cluster associated with self-reported Caucasian donors included over 80% of the 300 to 400 genotyped donors. An earlier analysis of around 540 of the donors applied high-throughput TCR beta sequencing to assess whether each TCR beta V gene segment acted as functional or pseudogenic. Genome-wide SNP genotypes for about 65% of the roughly 670 donors were used in a later genetic analysis, which treated that subset as a discovery cohort. Rather than drawing on any new phenotypic data, the later analysis identified candidate immune exposures from TCR beta sequences and the way those sequences occurred across donors. The number of typed donors differed by locus: about 620-630 for A, B, C, DRB1 and DQB1; roughly 510 for DQA1; approximately 600 for DPA1; and some 430 for DPB1. Alongside the repertoire data, information on donor age, sex, ethnicity and CMV serostatus was compiled. HLA typing included class I and class II loci at four-digit resolution. The study aimed to test whether signatures of past pathogen exposure could be identified by cataloging public T cell receptors. Summary of the overall study and its limitations: In an earlier analysis of approximately 600 of the donors, most TCR beta V segments were observed in productive rearrangements about 90% or about 30% of the time, broadly matching IMGT annotations. A later genetic analysis reported fewer N-insertions in productive TCRs among donors in an Asian-associated ancestry cluster than the roughly 620-donor mean. Because the 87-base-pair reads could not distinguish some IMGT-functional V segments, including TRBV6-2 and TRBV6-3, those segments were excluded. When HLA alleles, especially DR and DQ, strongly co-occurred, attributing TCR associations to individual alleles was difficult. The only immune exposure information available for the cohort was CMV serostatus. Linkage disequilibrium might explain the correlated functional status among segregating V segments, but an unknown experimental factor could not be ruled out. The study gave a list of about 150 TCR beta chains associated with cytomegalovirus. A later analysis reported that several top co-occurrence clusters appeared linked to parvovirus B19, influenza, CMV and Epstein-Barr virus. In a later analysis, most CMV-associated TCR beta chains were found to appear HLA-restricted, with HLA associations seemingly driven largely by CMV exposure. A few of the identified cytomegalovirus-associated TCR beta chains were confirmed in vitro to be specific for cytomegalovirus antigens. The cohort was sequenced for TCR beta chains only, and without alpha or paired-chain data the features that could be detected were limited. Because HLA typing was missing for some donors at each locus, association tests included only the typed subset. The sequencing pipeline was judged likely to have produced a cluster of highly shared sequence variants as a technical artifact. Compared with equally common non-associated chains, HLA-associated TCR beta chains in a later analysis were more clonally expanded and had lower generation probabilities. Sequencing depth was assumed to be roughly uniform across donors in the presence/absence analyses, though that assumption may not hold. While some public TCRs were present in many individuals, most TCR sequences turned up only very rarely across donors. The authors suggested that the approach could potentially be generalized to other disease states and immunological phenotypes. Because counts were too low, approximately 18 rarely observed V segments, including chromosome 9 orphons, were excluded from the earlier analysis of several hundred of the donors. A further reported finding was that TCR beta sequences accurately predicted the HLA-A and HLA-B alleles for most subjects in the first cohort. The classifier was reported to diagnose cytomegalovirus status with high specificity and sensitivity in both the original and validation cohorts. In a later analysis, the rate of TCR association differed among HLA loci, with DRB1 alleles having the most associated TCRs and HLA-C alleles having the fewest. A later analysis associated about 18,000 TCR beta sequences with specific HLA alleles at a false discovery rate of 0.05. A later genetic analysis associated a missense DCLRE1C variant with V-gene and J-gene trimming of TCR beta chains, and an independent cohort replicated the association.

The cohort consisted of more than 650 healthy bone marrow donors. At the time of sampling, all cohort members were nominally healthy, though unrecorded immune exposures were likely present. The donor tested CMV seronegative and was one of the 352 seronegative cohort members. A peripheral blood sample was provided by each donor, and peripheral blood mononuclear cells were used for TCR beta sequencing. Genomic DNA extraction from the blood cell samples was performed with the Qiagen DNeasy Blood Extraction Kit. The V end loses 0 bases and the J end loses 0 bases, and a stretch of 9 bases separates them. Spanning cysteine to phenylalanine, the CDR3 consists of 16 amino acids. Of all the DNA, just the CDR3 is kept, 48 bases in frame from base 1. The germline V gene specifies MNHNS as CDR1 and SASEGT as CDR2.

The rearrangement joined TRBV6-1 to TRBJ1-3, with the D gene not clear enough to name. The receptor was derived from a man aged 45-65 years in good health and CMV-seronegative. The sequencing sample was made of PBMCs. At the DNA level, the sequence is TGTGCCAGCAGTGAAGCGCATGCGAGCTCTGGAAACACCATATATTTT. This yields the protein CASSEAHASSGNTIYF.